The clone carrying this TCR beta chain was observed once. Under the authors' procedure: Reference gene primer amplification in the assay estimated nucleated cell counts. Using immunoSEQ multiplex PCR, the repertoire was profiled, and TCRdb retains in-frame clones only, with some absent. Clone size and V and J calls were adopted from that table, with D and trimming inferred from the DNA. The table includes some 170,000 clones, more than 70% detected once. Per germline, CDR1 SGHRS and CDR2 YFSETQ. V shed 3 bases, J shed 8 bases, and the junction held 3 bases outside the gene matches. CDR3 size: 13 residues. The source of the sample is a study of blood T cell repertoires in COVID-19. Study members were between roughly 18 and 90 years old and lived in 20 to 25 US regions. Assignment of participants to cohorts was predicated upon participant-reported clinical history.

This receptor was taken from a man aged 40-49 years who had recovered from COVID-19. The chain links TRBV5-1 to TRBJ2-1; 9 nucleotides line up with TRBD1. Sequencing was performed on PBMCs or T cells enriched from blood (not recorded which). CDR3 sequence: CASSWGQGDEQFF. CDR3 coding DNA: TGCGCCAGCAGCTGGGGACAGGGCGATGAGCAGTTCTTC.